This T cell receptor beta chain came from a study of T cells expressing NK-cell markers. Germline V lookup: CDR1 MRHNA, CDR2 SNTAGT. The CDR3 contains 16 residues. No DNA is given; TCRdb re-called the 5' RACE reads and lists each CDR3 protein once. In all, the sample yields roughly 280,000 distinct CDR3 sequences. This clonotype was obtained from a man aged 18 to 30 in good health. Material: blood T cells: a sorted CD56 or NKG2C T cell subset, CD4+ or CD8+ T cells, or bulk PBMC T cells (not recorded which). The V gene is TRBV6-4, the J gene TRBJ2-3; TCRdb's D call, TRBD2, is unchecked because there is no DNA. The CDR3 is CASSELAGDGTDTQYF.